A single sample is the source of the 5 T cell receptor beta chains below, sequenced in a study of OX40 agonist ivuxolimab in advanced cancers. Sequencing was performed with immunoSEQ multiplex PCR; in TCRdb, only in-frame clones are kept and a portion is missing. The sample includes around 100,000 clones, around 87% seen only once; the top ten take just over 0.15%. The specimen comprised CD4+ or CD8+ T cells sorted from blood, sampled in a trial of the OX40 agonist ivuxolimab. These receptors were taken from an adult with an advanced solid tumor such as melanoma, head and neck, liver or kidney cancer.

The chain employs TRBV5-1 and TRBJ1-2; D is uncertain. V shed 0 bases and J shed 7 bases, with 16 bases lying between them. The germline V gene has CDR1 SGHRS and CDR2 YFSETQ. This CDR3 region has 15 residues. The CDR3 region has the DNA TGCGCCAGCAGCTTGGCAGGTCAGTCCCAAGGTGGCTACACCTTC. This gives the protein CASSLAGQSQGGYTF.

The V call is TRBV5-1, the J call TRBJ2-1; D gene unclear. Trimming left V 0 bases short and J 7 bases short, with 17 bases between. The germline gives CDR1 SGHRS, CDR2 YFSETQ. The CDR3 length is 16 residues. CDR3 bases: TGCGCCAGCAGCTTGGGTTCGGCAGTCTCTTGGAATGAGCAGTTCTTC. Its translation: CASSLGSAVSWNEQFF.

The chain combines TRBV30 with TRBJ2-5, with TRBD2 as a possible D gene (6 bases). The CDR3 extends over 14 amino acids. The germline V gene has CDR1 GTSNPN and CDR2 SVGIG (reference sequence). Trimming stripped 4 bases from V and 4 bases from J, with 16 bases between. As DNA, the CDR3 is TGTGCCTGGACCCGATCAGTGCGGGGAGAGACCCAGTACTTC. This translates into CAWTRSVRGETQYF.

This clone was detected once. The chain joins TRBV27 to TRBJ1-6; D gene unclear. CDR1 and CDR2 from the germline V gene are MNHEY and SMNVEV (reference sequence). The CDR3 spans 14 residues. Between the trimmed V and J ends, which lost 4 bases and 5 bases, there was a span of 9 bases. The DNA of the CDR3 is TGTGCCAGCAGTTACAGCAGCGATAATTCACCCCTCCACTTT. Protein product: CASSYSSDNSPLHF.

The J gene is TRBJ2-5, the V gene TRBV6-6; 8 positions match TRBD2. Germline CDR1 MNHNY, CDR2 SVGAGI (reference sequence). J lost 7 bases, V lost 7 bases, and 11 bases had no gene match. The CDR3 extends over 14 amino acids. CDR3 sequence reads: CASTASGLAGTQYF. The CDR3 DNA is TGTGCCAGCACCGCCTCAGGACTAGCAGGGACCCAGTACTTC.